This T cell receptor beta chain is from a study of long-term antiretroviral therapy in people with HIV. Assay version v3.0 of immunoSEQ was used, and it was run at survey level. Libraries were prepared by immunoSEQ multiplex PCR; TCRdb keeps only in-frame clonotypes and omits some of them. The sample lists about 17,000 clones, 75% to 85% occurring once. The sequence came from a man younger than 45 with HIV. This sample comprised unsorted PBMCs, obtained at the start of antiretroviral therapy.

CDR3 nucleotides: TGTGCCAGTCACCGACAGGGAGCTCTCGGCTACACCTTC. This sequence encodes CASHRQGALGYTF. This chain uses TRBV5-4 with TRBJ1-2, with 7 bases that match TRBD1. This CDR3 comprises 13 residues. Germline V gene data show CDR1 as SGHNT and CDR2 as YYREEE (reference sequence). V lost 8 bases to trimming and J lost 8 bases; unmatched junction nucleotides: 12.